Listed below are T cell receptor beta chains from one sample, sequenced in a study of patients and donors after allogeneic stem cell transplantation. TCRdb redid the calling of the RT-PCR reads with MiXCR, one entry per CDR3 protein. The sample holds some 30,000 distinct CDR3 sequences, around 35% seen once. The source material was blood, either unsorted or a sorted T cell fraction (not recorded which). All receptors come from a human donor who was either an allogeneic HSCT recipient or a stem cell or donor lymphocyte infusion donor (not recorded which). It is not recorded whose cells these are; they may come from a transplant donor. The CDR3 runs from the conserved cysteine through the conserved F or W. Fields, in order: D gene, J gene, V gene, clone size, CDR3 length, CDR3 protein, CDR3 DNA. A D gene is named only where the DNA matches it firmly. Clone size appears in some rows only: once, few, many, or a class for an expanded clone.

- | TRBJ1-2 | TRBV7-2 | many | 15 | CASSQRGGRFLDYTF | TGTGCCAGCAGCCAACGGGGGGGGCGCTTCCTGGACTACACCTTC
- | TRBJ1-2 | TRBV7-2 | - | 14 | CASSYGQTYYGYTF | TGTGCCAGCAGCTACGGACAGACCTACTATGGCTACACCTTC
TRBD1 | TRBJ1-5 | TRBV18 | - | 14 | CASSPTGGNQPQHF | TGTGCCAGCTCACCGACAGGGGGCAATCAGCCCCAGCATTTT
- | TRBJ1-6 | TRBV4-3 | few | 16 | CASSQDPSSYNSPLHF | TGCGCCAGCAGCCAAGACCCGAGCTCCTATAATTCACCCCTCCACTTT
- | TRBJ1-3 | TRBV4-3 | - | 17 | CASSQKSTGSSGNTIYF | TGCGCCAGCAGCCAGAAGTCGACAGGTAGCTCTGGAAACACCATATATTTT
- | TRBJ2-5 | TRBV10-3 | - | 12 | CAISGRAETQYF | TGTGCCATCAGTGGACGGGCCGAGACCCAGTACTTC
- | TRBJ2-1 | TRBV20-1 | - | 12 | CSAPRRSTEQFF | TGCAGCGCCCCGCGACGGAGTACTGAGCAGTTCTTC
TRBD1 | TRBJ1-1 | TRBV7-6 | - | 13 | CASSEHRGGRAFF | TGTGCCAGCAGCGAGCACAGGGGTGGTAGAGCTTTCTTT
TRBD1 | TRBJ2-7 | TRBV24-1 | few | 14 | CATSEADRGYEQYF | TGTGCCACCAGTGAGGCTGACAGGGGCTACGAGCAGTACTTC
- | TRBJ2-1 | TRBV3-1 | - | 16 | CASSQEGPVNYNEQFF | TGTGCCAGCAGCCAAGAAGGCCCCGTAAATTACAATGAGCAGTTCTTC
- | TRBJ1-6 | TRBV10-3 | once | 18 | CAISWTKTDGSERGGLHF | TGTGCCATCAGCTGGACTAAGACGGACGGGTCGGAAAGAGGAGGCCTCCACTTT
- | TRBJ2-5 | TRBV29-1 | - | 14 | CSVEAGDSQETQYF | TGCAGCGTTGAGGCGGGGGACAGCCAAGAGACCCAGTACTTC
- | TRBJ2-1 | TRBV12-3/TRBV12-4 | once | 13 | CASSSDSGDEQFF | TGTGCCAGCAGTTCTGACTCTGGAGATGAGCAGTTCTTC
TRBD2 | TRBJ2-3 | TRBV6-5 | - | 17 | CASSYSVSGVSTDTQYF | TGTGCCAGCAGTTACTCCGTCAGCGGGGTTAGCACAGATACGCAGTATTTT
TRBD1 | TRBJ2-3 | TRBV20-1 | - | 11 | CSARDRDTQYF | TGCAGTGCTCGGGACAGGGATACGCAGTATTTT
- | TRBJ1-1 | TRBV12-3/TRBV12-4 | many | 13 | CASSTQIRTEAFF | TGTGCCAGCAGTACTCAGATCCGAACTGAAGCTTTCTTT